This TCR beta chain stems from a study of blood T cell repertoires in COVID-19. Study information: COVID-19 samples from acute and convalescent phases originated in the United States, Italy and Spain. Nucleic acid was either cDNA or gDNA, and it came from T cells, B-cell-depleted T cells, or PBMCs.

Enrolment of Seattle patients took place during active infection, and they were followed longitudinally. V was trimmed by 4 bases and J by 0 bases, leaving 12 bases between them. Germline CDR1 is LNHDA and CDR2 is SQIVND (reference sequence). The CDR3 runs to 15 residues. As handled by the study authors: Estimated nucleated cell counts came from reference gene primer amplification. The protocol was immunoSEQ multiplex PCR, while the TCRdb copy is restricted to in-frame clones and leaves out a portion. D and trimming were read from the DNA, whereas the V and J calls and clone size are those reported in that table. The sample consists of some 150,000 clones, 80% to 90% of them appearing once.

The receptor was derived from a woman in her fifties or sixties with COVID-19, enrolled during active disease. What was sequenced was peripheral blood. The V gene is TRBV19, the J gene TRBJ1-2; maybe TRBD1 (6 bases). For the CDR3, the DNA is TGTGCCAGTAGTAAGAAGGACAGATCTAACTATGGCTACACCTTC. Protein sequence: CASSKKDRSNYGYTF.